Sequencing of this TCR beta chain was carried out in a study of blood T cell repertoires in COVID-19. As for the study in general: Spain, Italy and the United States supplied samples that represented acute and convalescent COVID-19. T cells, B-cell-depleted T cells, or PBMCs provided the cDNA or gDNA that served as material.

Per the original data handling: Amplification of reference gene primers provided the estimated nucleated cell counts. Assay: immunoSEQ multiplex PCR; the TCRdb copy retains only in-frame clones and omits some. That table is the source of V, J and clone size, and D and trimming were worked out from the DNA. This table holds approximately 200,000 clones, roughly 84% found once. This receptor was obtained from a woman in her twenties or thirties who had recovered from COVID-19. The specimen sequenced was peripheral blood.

The chain's CDR3 is CASSHSDGGVFYNEQFF. DNA of the CDR3: TGTGCCAGCAGCCATTCTGACGGGGGGGTCTTCTACAATGAGCAGTTCTTC. V usage is TRBV3-1 (or the pseudogene TRBV3-2) and J usage is TRBJ2-1; 8 positions agree with TRBD2. Per germline, CDR1 LGHDT and CDR2 YNNKEL (reference sequence). This CDR3 spans 17 amino acids. V shed 3 bases, J shed 3 bases, and the junction held 10 bases outside the gene matches.